Shown below are 16 T cell receptor beta chains from a single sample sequenced in a study of T cells after posttransplantation cyclophosphamide (dated by TCRdb to the mid-2010s). The library was obtained by the immunoSEQ multiplex PCR assay. TCRdb took this table from immuneACCESS and kept in-frame rearrangements with V and J called. Such tables lack part of the clones; where checked against another copy, unresolved V genes explain under half of the gap, and the rest is unexplained. This sample comprises about 9,900 clones, around nine tenths of them detected only once. The ten largest clones take up approximately 26% of the sample. The time point label on this specimen signifies: posttransplant day relative to BM transplant. The control cohort consisted of approximately 10 patients who had myeloablative marrow transplants with methotrexate plus a calcineurin inhibitor and who were sampled 1 year after transplant.

Sequencing used PBMCs, obtained after an allogeneic stem cell transplant with a calcineurin inhibitor and methotrexate. The receptor set was obtained from a male patient in his thirties who received an allogeneic stem cell transplant from an unrelated donor, was CMV-positive, and had no GVHD. Post transplant, some T cells may arise from the graft donor.

The rearrangement links TRBV5-1 to TRBJ2-7; 8 bases are shared with TRBD1. This CDR3 comprises 16 residues. The V segment lost 2 bases and the J segment 2 bases; nucleotides outside the gene matches: 9. CDR1 and CDR2 from the germline V gene are SGHRS and YFSETQ. CDR3 region: CASSFTHRDRPYEQYF. CDR3 nucleotides: TGCGCCAGCAGCTTCACCCACCGGGACAGGCCCTACGAGCAGTACTTC.

V usage is TRBV5-1 and J usage is TRBJ1-4; 7 nucleotides match TRBD1. Unmatched junction bases numbered 4, after V lost 0 bases and J lost 8 bases. The CDR3 loop spans 14 amino acids. The V gene's germline CDR1 is SGHRS and CDR2 YFSETQ. CDR3 DNA: TGCGCCAGCAGCTTGGCGGCGACAGGGGAAAAACTGTTTTTT. Translating gives CASSLAATGEKLFF.

The rearrangement links TRBV9 to TRBJ2-2; 7 nucleotides agree with TRBD1. Losses at the gene ends were 3 bases for V and 6 bases for J; bases not matched to a gene: 5. The CDR3 covers 14 residues. Germline CDR1 reads SGDLS; CDR2 reads YYNGEE. As DNA, the CDR3 is TGTGCCAGCAGCGGCCGACAGGGACCCGGGGAGCTGTTTTTT. Residues: CASSGRQGPGELFF.

This chain links TRBV25-1 with TRBJ2-7; D is perhaps TRBD2 (7 bases). V was clipped by 6 bases and J by 1 base, with 16 bases between them. The CDR3 runs 15 residues. Germline CDR1 reads MGHDK; CDR2 reads SYGVNS. The CDR3 DNA is TGTGCCAGCAGCCCCGCCGGGGGGCTGTCCTACGAGCAGTACGTC. Residues: CASSPAGGLSYEQYV.

To note about this clone: At one boundary the junction diverges from the germline segment, which might be a read error. Other DNA sequences in the sample encode the same CDR3. The V call is TRBV5-4, the J call TRBJ1-2; D uncertain. The V gene's germline CDR1 is SGHNT and CDR2 YYREEE (reference sequence). The CDR3 is 15 residues long. The DNA of the CDR3 is TGCGCCAGCAGCCAAGAGCAGGCAGCTAACTATGGCTACACCTTC. Protein: CASSQEQAANYGYTF.

V is TRBV28 and J is TRBJ1-2, with TRBD1 as a possible D gene (6 bases). The CDR3 has 14 amino acids. Trimming shortened V by 4 bases and J by 5 bases, and 14 bases separated the two germline ends. The germline CDR1 and CDR2 sequences are MDHEN and SYDVKM. In DNA form, the CDR3 reads TGTGCCAGCAGTTCCGGGACAATTTGGTATGGCTACACCTTC. This sequence encodes CASSSGTIWYGYTF.

V and J are TRBV11-3 and TRBJ2-1; 7 nucleotides match TRBD2. Germline loops: CDR1 SGHNT, CDR2 YENEEA. Trimming took 5 bases from V and 3 from J; bases not matched to a gene: 7. CDR3 length equals 15 residues. The CDR3 sequence is CASSVTSLHYNEQFF. The CDR3 nucleotides are TGTGCCAGCAGCGTGACTAGCTTACACTACAATGAGCAGTTCTTC. The whole variable domain, remainder taken from reference TRBV11-3 and TRBJ2-1, is EAGVVQSPRYKIIEKKQPVAFWCNPISGHNTLYWYLQNLGQGPELLIRYENEEAVDDSQLPKDRFSAERLKGVDSTLKIQPAELGDSAVYLCASSVTSLHYNEQFFGPGTRLTVL.

The chain carries TRBV11-2 and TRBJ2-2; D is uncertain. The CDR3 covers 12 residues. V was shortened by 7 bases and J by 5 bases, with 8 bases between the two germline ends. The germline CDR1 and CDR2 sequences are SGHAT and FQNNGV. The CDR3: CASTPVTGELFF. DNA for the CDR3: TGTGCCAGCACCCCGGTAACCGGGGAGCTGTTTTTT.

The rearrangement uses TRBV6-1 and TRBJ1-6; a weak D match, TRBD1 (5 bases). Germline CDR1 is MNHNS and CDR2 is SASEGT. The CDR3 totals 13 residues. With 6 bases removed from V and 10 bases from J, the gap between germline ends came to 13 bases. The CDR3 protein is CASSRGLVSPLHF. The CDR3 nucleotides are TGTGCCAGCAGCCGGGGGTTAGTCTCACCCCTCCACTTT.

This chain joins TRBV7-2 and TRBJ1-2, with D possibly matching TRBD1 (6 bases). Germline lookup yields CDR1 SGHTA and CDR2 FQGNSA. The CDR3 is made up of 15 amino acids. The V end was cut by 1 base, the J end by 4 bases, with 13 bases between. The CDR3 spells CASSLVGGGSYGYTF. Written as DNA, the CDR3 is TGTGCCAGCAGCTTAGTTGGGGGCGGTAGCTATGGCTACACCTTC.

This clone was recorded once. The rearrangement uses TRBV28 and TRBJ2-1, with D uncertain. The V and J ends lost 6 bases and 2 bases respectively, with 11 bases between them. Germline-derived CDR1 and CDR2 are MDHEN and SYDVKM. The length of the CDR3 is 14 residues. This chain's CDR3 is CASRGPSTYNEQFF. The CDR3 DNA follows: TGTGCCAGCAGGGGCCCCAGCACCTACAATGAGCAGTTCTTC.

The CDR3 nucleotides read TGTGCCAGTACCAGTGAGGGAGGGCCGGGGAATGAGCAGTTCTTC. Translation gives CASTSEGGPGNEQFF. The rearrangement uses TRBV19 and TRBJ2-1; 7 positions agree with TRBD2. Germline trimming cut 7 bases from V and 7 bases from J; bases unmatched to any gene: 13. Germline CDR1 and CDR2: LNHDA and SQIVND (reference sequence). CDR3 length: 15 residues.

V and J are TRBV25-1 and TRBJ1-2; D unresolved. This CDR3 is 13 amino acids long. Germline values: CDR1 MGHDK, CDR2 SYGVNS. Trimming took off 6 bases at V and 0 bases at J, with 8 bases between the two ends. CDR3 DNA: TGTGCCAGCAGGTCCGGGACTAACTATGGCTACACCTTC. This codes for CASRSGTNYGYTF.

The V and J genes are TRBV5-1 and TRBJ2-3, with D perhaps matching TRBD2 (6 bases). Per germline, CDR1 SGHRS and CDR2 YFSETQ. The CDR3 is 14 residues long. The ends were cut back, 2 bases at V and 2 bases at J, with 9 bases in the middle. For the CDR3, the DNA is TGCGCCAGCAGCTTAGGCGGGATCACAGATACGCAGTATTTT. Its protein product is CASSLGGITDTQYF.

The V and J genes are TRBV5-4 and TRBJ2-7, with D perhaps TRBD1 (5 bases). Deletions cut 2 bases from V and 3 bases from J, with 12 bases between. This CDR3 spans 14 amino acids. Germline CDR1 reads SGHNT; CDR2 reads YYREEE (reference sequence). Here the CDR3 reads CASSFGLGDYEQYF. In DNA, the CDR3 is TGTGCCAGCAGCTTCGGCTTAGGGGACTACGAGCAGTACTTC.

The V and J genes are TRBV12-5 and TRBJ2-1, with a tentative D call TRBD2 (6 bases). This CDR3 comprises 15 residues. V was shortened by 5 bases and J by 0 bases, with 11 bases between the two germline ends. Germline V gene data show CDR1 as LGHNT and CDR2 as FRNRAP. The CDR3 DNA sequence: TGTGCTAGTGGTACCGGGACTCGCTCCTACAATGAGCAGTTCTTC. It translates to CASGTGTRSYNEQFF.